These T cell receptor beta chains were read from a single sample in a study of T cell responses to AZD1222 COVID-19 vaccine. Produced via immunoSEQ multiplex PCR; TCRdb's table is partial and in-frame only. The data contain roughly 180,000 clones, about 91% of them singletons. The material was peripheral blood, obtained on day 0 of AZD1222 vaccination. These receptors originate from an adult in good health. Each CDR3 is given with its conserved first and last residue. The D gene is left open where the match is weak. Only part of the rows carry a size: once, few, many, or a class if the clone is expanded.

D gene,CDR3 length,J gene,clone size,V gene,CDR3 protein,CDR3 DNA
TRBD1,16,TRBJ2-3,.,TRBV7-2,CASSSGTARSTDTQYF,TGTGCCAGCAGCTCGGGGACAGCCAGAAGCACAGATACGCAGTATTTT
TRBD1,19,TRBJ1-3,.,TRBV19,CASSISWTGWGVTGNTIYF,TGTGCCAGTAGTATAAGCTGGACAGGATGGGGAGTCACTGGAAACACCATATATTTT
.,15,TRBJ1-1,.,TRBV28,CASSFPPGNRPEAFF,TGTGCCAGCAGTTTTCCGCCAGGGAATAGGCCTGAAGCTTTCTTT
.,16,TRBJ2-7,.,TRBV20-1,CSASSGLLPGSYEQYF,TGCAGTGCTAGTTCTGGTCTTCTCCCTGGGTCCTACGAGCAGTACTTC
.,16,TRBJ2-3,.,TRBV9,CASSVGWTGARDTQYF,TGTGCCAGCAGCGTAGGTTGGACCGGGGCGAGAGATACGCAGTATTTT
.,15,TRBJ1-2,.,TRBV19,CASYPRGMGFYGYTF,TGTGCCAGCTATCCAAGGGGGATGGGGTTCTATGGCTACACCTTC
.,15,TRBJ1-1,once,TRBV23-1,CASSPSGHPPTEAFF,TGCGCCAGCAGTCCTTCCGGACACCCCCCCACTGAAGCTTTCTTT
TRBD1,20,TRBJ2-7,few,TRBV4-3,CASSQDLKHPGTGILYEQYF,TGCGCCAGCAGCCAAGACTTAAAACATCCCGGGACAGGGATCCTTTACGAGCAGTACTTC
.,15,TRBJ1-4,.,TRBV9,CASSGSGTSNEKLFF,TGTGCCAGCAGCGGCTCCGGGACTTCTAATGAAAAACTGTTTTTT
.,15,TRBJ2-2,once,TRBV2,CASSIQGVGTGELFF,TGTGCCAGCAGTATACAGGGCGTGGGCACCGGGGAGCTGTTTTTT
TRBD1,14,TRBJ2-5,.,TRBV5-1,CASSLRQGQETQYF,TGCGCCAGCAGCTTGAGACAGGGTCAAGAGACCCAGTACTTC
TRBD1,13,TRBJ1-1,once,TRBV2,CASSAGQRGEAFF,TGTGCCAGCAGTGCGGGACAGCGGGGGGAAGCTTTCTTT
.,16,TRBJ2-6,.,TRBV28,CASTQHGFSGANVLTF,TGTGCCAGCACTCAACATGGGTTCTCTGGGGCCAACGTCCTGACTTTC
.,18,TRBJ1-2,.,TRBV28,CASSSKGREREGSYGYTF,TGTGCCAGCAGTTCAAAGGGCAGGGAAAGGGAAGGTAGCTATGGCTACACCTTC
TRBD2,14,TRBJ2-7,.,TRBV27,CASRRTSGTYEQYF,TGTGCCAGCAGAAGGACTAGCGGAACCTACGAGCAGTACTTC
.,14,TRBJ2-2,.,TRBV19,CASRMGGNTGELFF,TGTGCCAGTAGAATGGGGGGGAACACCGGGGAGCTGTTTTTT
TRBD2,14,TRBJ2-7,.,TRBV27,CASSPLAGSYEQYF,TGTGCCAGCAGTCCTCTAGCGGGAAGCTACGAGCAGTACTTC
.,14,TRBJ1-5,.,TRBV7-2,CASSLQWGNQPQHF,TGTGCCAGCAGCTTGCAGTGGGGCAATCAGCCCCAGCATTTT
.,12,TRBJ2-7,.,TRBV21-1,CASSIRSDEQYF,TGTGCCAGCAGCATAAGGTCGGACGAGCAGTACTTC
.,14,TRBJ1-2,.,TRBV27,CASRESGLEYGYTF,TGTGCCAGCAGGGAATCAGGGCTGGAGTATGGCTACACCTTC
.,15,TRBJ2-1,once,TRBV3-1/TRBV3-2,CASSQRLPGANEQFF,TGTGCCAGCAGCCAGCGACTCCCGGGAGCAAATGAGCAGTTCTTC
.,15,TRBJ1-1,.,TRBV16,CASSQSLRGTTEAFF,TGTGCCAGCAGCCAATCGCTTCGGGGGACCACTGAAGCTTTCTTT
.,12,TRBJ2-1,.,TRBV10-1,CASSNRANEQFF,TGCGCCAGCAGTAACAGGGCAAATGAGCAGTTCTTC
.,15,TRBJ2-1,.,TRBV19,CASSISGGGYNEQFF,TGTGCCAGTAGTATTTCCGGGGGCGGATACAATGAGCAGTTCTTC
.,14,TRBJ2-2,.,TRBV6-4,CASSRESDTGELFF,TGTGCCAGCAGCCGGGAGTCAGACACCGGGGAGCTGTTTTTT
TRBD1,15,TRBJ2-7,.,TRBV28,CASSLTGQGPYEQYF,TGTGCCAGCAGTTTAACGGGACAGGGACCCTACGAGCAGTACTTC
TRBD1,14,TRBJ1-2,.,TRBV27,CASRRTGGADGYTF,TGTGCCAGCAGGCGGACAGGGGGCGCGGACGGCTACACCTTC
TRBD2,16,TRBJ2-7,.,TRBV9,CASSGSVASGLREQYF,TGTGCCAGCAGCGGCAGCGTGGCTAGCGGGCTGCGCGAGCAGTACTTC
.,14,TRBJ1-2,.,TRBV7-2,CASSFDSRNYGYTF,TGTGCCAGCAGCTTCGACAGCCGGAACTATGGCTACACCTTC
.,12,TRBJ2-1,.,TRBV27,CASTAGANEQFF,TGTGCCAGCACAGCCGGGGCCAATGAGCAGTTCTTC
TRBD1,12,TRBJ2-1,.,TRBV9,CASSAQGYEQFF,TGTGCCAGCAGCGCACAGGGGTATGAGCAGTTCTTC
TRBD1,14,TRBJ2-7,.,TRBV27,CASSPTDRGDEQYF,TGTGCCAGCAGTCCAACGGACAGGGGGGACGAGCAGTACTTC
TRBD2,15,TRBJ2-7,.,TRBV11-2,CASSLKAGGPYEQYF,TGTGCCAGCAGCCTAAAAGCGGGAGGGCCCTACGAGCAGTACTTC
TRBD2,16,TRBJ2-1,.,TRBV27,CASSPTVSGSFCEQFF,TGTGCCAGCAGTCCGACGGTTAGCGGGAGCTTTTGTGAGCAGTTCTTC
.,14,TRBJ1-1,.,TRBV28,CASSLYRMNTEAFF,TGTGCCAGCAGTTTATACAGGATGAACACTGAAGCTTTCTTT
TRBD1,19,TRBJ1-1,.,TRBV19,CASSIGWETGDGMNTEAFF,TGTGCCAGTAGTATAGGATGGGAGACAGGGGATGGGATGAACACTGAAGCTTTCTTT